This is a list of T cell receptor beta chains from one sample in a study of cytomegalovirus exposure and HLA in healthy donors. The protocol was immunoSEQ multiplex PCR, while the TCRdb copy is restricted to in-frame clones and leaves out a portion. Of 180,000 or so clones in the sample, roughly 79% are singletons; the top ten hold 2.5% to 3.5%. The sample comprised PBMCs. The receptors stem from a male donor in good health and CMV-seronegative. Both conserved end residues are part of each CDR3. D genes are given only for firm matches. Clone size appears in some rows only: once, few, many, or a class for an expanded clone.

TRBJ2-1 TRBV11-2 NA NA TGTGCCAGCAGCTTAGATGCGGCGGGACGCTACAATGAGCAGTTCTTC CASSLDAAGRYNEQFF
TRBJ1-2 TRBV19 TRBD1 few TGTGCCAGCCGGGCAGGGGGAGATATCTATGGCTACACCTTC CASRAGGDIYGYTF
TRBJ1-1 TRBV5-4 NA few TGTGCCAGCAGCTCCGGGACAACAGGAGCGGATTTCTTT CASSSGTTGADFF
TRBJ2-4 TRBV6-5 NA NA TGTGCCAGCAGTTACTCGGGGTCCAGGGACATTCAGTACTTC CASSYSGSRDIQYF
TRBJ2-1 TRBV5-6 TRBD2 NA TGTGCCAGCAGCGTGCCCGGGACTAGCGGGAGGAGGGACTACAATGAGCAGTTCTTC CASSVPGTSGRRDYNEQFF
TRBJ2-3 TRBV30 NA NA TGTGCCTGGATCCCCCGGGGGGCTAGCACAGATACGCAGTATTTT CAWIPRGASTDTQYF
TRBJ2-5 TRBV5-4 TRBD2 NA TGTGCCAGCAGCTTGGGTAGCGGGAGATCGGGGGAGACCCAGTACTTC CASSLGSGRSGETQYF
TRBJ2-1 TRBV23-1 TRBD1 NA TGCGCCAGCAGTCGGGACAGGGGAGGGGAGCAGTTCTTC CASSRDRGGEQFF
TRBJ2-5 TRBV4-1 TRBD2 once TGCGCCAGCAGCCAGGTTCTAGCGGGAGCAGAGACCCAGTACTTC CASSQVLAGAETQYF
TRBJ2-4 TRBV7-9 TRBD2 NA TGTGCCAGCAGCCATCCCCGGGGGAGGGACATTCAGTACTTC CASSHPRGRDIQYF
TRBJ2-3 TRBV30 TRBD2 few TGTGCCTGGAGTAGAGCTAGCGGGGGGGCAGATACGCAGTATTTT CAWSRASGGADTQYF
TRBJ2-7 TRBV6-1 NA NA TGTGCCAGCAGTGAATGGGGAGCCTACGAGCAGTACTTC CASSEWGAYEQYF
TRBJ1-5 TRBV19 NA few TGTGCCAGTAGTTTCCTAGGGAGCCCTAGCAATCAGCCCCAGCATTTT CASSFLGSPSNQPQHF
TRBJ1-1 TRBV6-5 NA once TGTGCCAGCAGTTACTCGGGGGACTCGTTCTTT CASSYSGDSFF
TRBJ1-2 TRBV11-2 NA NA TGTGCCAGCAGCTACGGACAGCCCAACTATGGCTACACCTTC CASSYGQPNYGYTF
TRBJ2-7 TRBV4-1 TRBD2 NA TGCGCCAGCAGCCCAACCAGCGGGAGATCCTACGAGCAGTACTTC CASSPTSGRSYEQYF
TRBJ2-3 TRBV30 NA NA TGTGCCTGGAGTAGACAGAGCACAGATACGCAGTATTTT CAWSRQSTDTQYF
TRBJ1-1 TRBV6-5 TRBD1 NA TGTGCCAGCACCGTTGACAGGGGCTACACTGAAGCTTTCTTT CASTVDRGYTEAFF
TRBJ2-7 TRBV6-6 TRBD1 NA TGTGCCAGCAGCAGGGACAGAGACACCTACGAGCAGTACTTC CASSRDRDTYEQYF
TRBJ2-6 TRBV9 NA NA TGTGCCAGCAGCGTAATAAGCCTTAGCGCCCGCTCTGGGGCCAACGTCCTGACTTTC CASSVISLSARSGANVLTF
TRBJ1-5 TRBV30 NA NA TGTGCCTGGAGTTTAGGGGAGGGTCAGCCCCAGCATTTT CAWSLGEGQPQHF
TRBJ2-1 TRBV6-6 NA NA TGTGCCAGCAGTCCTACGAGCCCCGCCAATGAGCAGTTCTTC CASSPTSPANEQFF
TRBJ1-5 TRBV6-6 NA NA TGTGCCAGCGGGGGGGTCTCCCATCCGAGCAATCAGCCCCAGCATTTT CASGGVSHPSNQPQHF
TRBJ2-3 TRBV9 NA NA TGTGCCAGCAACATAATTAGCACAGATACGCAGTATTTT CASNIISTDTQYF
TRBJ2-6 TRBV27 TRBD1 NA TGTGCCAGCAGTTCTGGACAGGGCAGATCTGGGGCCAACGTCCTGACTTTC CASSSGQGRSGANVLTF
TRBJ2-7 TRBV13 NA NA TGTGCCAGCAGCGTAATCTCCTACGAGCAGTACTTC CASSVISYEQYF
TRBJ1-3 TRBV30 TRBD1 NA TGTGCCTGGAACAGGGGAGCCGGAAACACCATATATTTT CAWNRGAGNTIYF
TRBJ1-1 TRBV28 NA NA TGTGCCAGCAGTACTCCAGTAGGAGGGAACACTGAAGCTTTCTTT CASSTPVGGNTEAFF
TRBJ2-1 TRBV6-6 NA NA TGTGCCAGCAGTTACTCTGTGGAGGTTATCAATGAGCAGTTCTTC CASSYSVEVINEQFF
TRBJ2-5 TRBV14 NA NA TGTGCCAGCAGCCCCCTTGCGCAAGAGACCCAGTACTTC CASSPLAQETQYF
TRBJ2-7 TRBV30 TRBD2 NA TGTGCCTGCCAGCTAGCGGGATCTCCCTACGAGCAGTACTTC CACQLAGSPYEQYF
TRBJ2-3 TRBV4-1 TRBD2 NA TGCGCCAGCAGCCAAGATGATACAGCGGGGGGGTGGGATACGCAGTATTTT CASSQDDTAGGWDTQYF